This TCR beta chain was documented in a study of OX40 agonist ivuxolimab in advanced cancers. There are 14 residues in the CDR3. The germline gives CDR1 KGHSH, CDR2 LQKENI. Trimming took 1 base from V and 5 from J, leaving 11 bases between them. Assay used: immunoSEQ multiplex PCR; TCRdb lists only in-frame clones, some missing. The sample includes tens of thousands of clones, roughly nine tenths of them seen just once. The TCR was taken from an adult with an advanced solid tumor such as melanoma, head and neck, liver or kidney cancer. The sequenced sample was CD4+ or CD8+ T cells sorted from blood, obtained in a trial of the OX40 agonist ivuxolimab. V gene TRBV18 combines with J gene TRBJ2-5; D not certain. This CDR3 reads CASSPLKGEETQYF. For the CDR3, the DNA is TGTGCCAGCTCACCACTAAAGGGTGAGGAGACCCAGTACTTC.